The 2 T cell receptor beta chains listed next were all sequenced from one sample in a study of technical replicates of blood from several donors. The data were produced by immunoSEQ multiplex PCR, yet TCRdb's version contains in-frame clones alone and is incomplete. The repertoire holds 95,000 or so clones, with about 95% as singletons. The specimen was T cells isolated from PBMCs. These receptors were obtained from a human donor in good health.

This chain uses TRBV7-9 with TRBJ1-1, with D perhaps TRBD1 (5 bases). CDR1 is SEHNR and CDR2 is FQNEAQ in the germline V gene (reference sequence). The CDR3 consists of 16 residues. Trimming removed 1 base at V and 2 bases at J, with 14 bases between. The CDR3 loop is CASSLDLRGANTEAFF. In nucleotides, the CDR3 is TGTGCCAGCAGCTTAGATCTACGTGGGGCAAACACTGAAGCTTTCTTT.

The rearrangement links TRBV13 to TRBJ1-2; D is perhaps TRBD1 (6 bases). The CDR3 runs 17 residues. Germline-derived CDR1 and CDR2 are PRHDT and FYEKMQ (reference sequence). V was shortened by 0 bases and J by 8 bases, with 22 bases between the two germline ends. The CDR3 here is CASSLGSGHSPSRGYTF. DNA for the CDR3: TGTGCCAGCAGCTTAGGATCGGGACATAGCCCCAGTCGGGGCTACACCTTC. The variable domain in full, with the rest retrieved from reference TRBV13 and TRBJ1-2, is AAGVIQSPRHLIKEKRETATLKCYPIPRHDTVYWYQQGPGQDPQFLISFYEKMQSDKGSIPDRFSAQQFSDYHSELNMSSLELGDSALYFCASSLGSGHSPSRGYTFGSGTRLTVV.